Listed below are T cell receptor beta chains from one sample, sequenced in a study of shared clonotypes between healthy human individuals. The repertoire was sequenced with immunoSEQ multiplex PCR; TCRdb's copy has only in-frame clones and lacks some. The table shows 2 million to 2.5 million clones, with 85% to 95% occurring only once. Sequencing was performed on naive CD4+ T cells from PBMCs. Receptors originate from a man aged 18 to 30 in good health. Some clones in this sample may be carry-over from other donors' samples. Both conserved end residues are part of each CDR3. A D gene is named only where the DNA matches it firmly. Clone size is stated in some rows and not others, as once, few, many or a class when expanded.

TRBJ2-1 once . TRBV5-4 TGTGCCAGCAGCCTCGGGGTACCGGGAGACAATGAGCAGTTCTTC CASSLGVPGDNEQFF
TRBJ1-5 . . TRBV27 TGTGCCAGCAGTTTATTTTCGGGGGGCAATCAGCCCCAGCATTTT CASSLFSGGNQPQHF
TRBJ2-7 . . TRBV18 TGTGCCAGCTCACCCCAAGGGCCGGGCGAGCAGTACTTC CASSPQGPGEQYF
TRBJ2-7 . TRBD1 TRBV5-5 TGTGCCAGCAGCTACCGGGACAGGGCGTACGAGCAGTACTTC CASSYRDRAYEQYF
TRBJ1-4 few . TRBV6-1 TGTGCCAGCAGTGAAGTGGTGGTGGAAAAACTGTTTTTT CASSEVVVEKLFF
TRBJ2-5 . . TRBV6-5 TGTGCCAGCAGGACGCCCACGGGAGAGACCCAGTACTTC CASRTPTGETQYF
TRBJ2-3 . TRBD1 TRBV7-8 TGTGCCAGCAGCCAAAGGGGGCGGGCGAATACGCAGTATTTT CASSQRGRANTQYF
TRBJ1-6 . TRBD1 TRBV5-1 TGCGCCAGCAGCAACCTAACAGGGGGAAATTCACCCCTCCACTTT CASSNLTGGNSPLHF
TRBJ1-2 . . TRBV19 TGTGCCAGTAGTAGGCCAGGGCTTAACTATGGCTACACCTTC CASSRPGLNYGYTF
TRBJ2-6 . . TRBV19 TGTGCCAGTAGTATAGGGAGCTCTGGGGCCAACGTCCTGACTTTC CASSIGSSGANVLTF
TRBJ2-7 . . TRBV18 TGTGCCAGCTCACCACCGGCGGGGGCCCACGAGCAGTACTTC CASSPPAGAHEQYF
TRBJ2-3 . TRBD2 TRBV5-4 TGTGCCAGCAGCCGCGGGAGGGCTAGCACAGATACGCAGTATTTT CASSRGRASTDTQYF
TRBJ2-3 . TRBD2 TRBV5-4 TGTGCCAGCAGCTTGTCAGCGGGAGGCACAGATACGCAGTATTTT CASSLSAGGTDTQYF
TRBJ2-1 . . TRBV7-2 TGTGCCAGCAGCTTAGAAAGCATAGAGCAGTTCTTC CASSLESIEQFF
TRBJ2-3 . . TRBV6-6 TGTGCCAGCTCGAAGACAGCCCAGGGCACAGATACGCAGTATTTT CASSKTAQGTDTQYF
TRBJ2-2 . TRBD2 TRBV18 TGTGCCAGCTCACCACGACTAGCGACAAACACCGGGGAGCTGTTTTTT CASSPRLATNTGELFF
TRBJ1-4 . . TRBV19 TGTGCCAGTAGTATTAAGGCAGGGGAAAAACTGTTTTTT CASSIKAGEKLFF
TRBJ2-6 . . TRBV4-3 TGCGCCAGCAGCCAACAGAGCTCTGGGGCCAACGTCCTGACTTTC CASSQQSSGANVLTF
TRBJ2-1 . TRBD2 TRBV5-5 TGTGCCAGCAGCCAAAGCGGGAGCTCCTACAATGAGCAGTTCTTC CASSQSGSSYNEQFF
TRBJ2-1 . . TRBV7-3 TGTGCCAGCAGCTCCACAAGGAACAATGAGCAGTTCTTC CASSSTRNNEQFF
TRBJ1-2 once . TRBV29-1 TGCAGCGTACACCCCCCACAGGGCTACACCTTC CSVHPPQGYTF
TRBJ1-4 . TRBD1 TRBV19 TGTGCCAGTAGTAAAACGGACAGGAACGAAAAACTGTTTTTT CASSKTDRNEKLFF
TRBJ1-3 . . TRBV5-1 TGCGCCAGCAGCGAGGGTGCTGGAAACACCATATATTTT CASSEGAGNTIYF
TRBJ1-1 . . TRBV5-1 TGCGCCAGCAGCTTGGGGCCGGGGTCGACTGAAGCTTTCTTT CASSLGPGSTEAFF
TRBJ2-7 . TRBD1 TRBV11-3 TGTGCCAGCAGCTCCAGACAGGGAGCCGAGCAGTACTTC CASSSRQGAEQYF
TRBJ2-7 few TRBD2 TRBV5-1 TGCGCCAGCAGCTTGTTACTAGCGGGAGGGATTCAGTACTTC CASSLLLAGGIQYF
TRBJ2-1 . . TRBV18 TGTGCCAGCTCAACTAGTCCGCGGCAAACCGGACAGGAGCAGTTCTTC CASSTSPRQTGQEQFF
TRBJ2-7 . . TRBV28 TGTGCCAGCGAAAGGGGGACTACTTTTTTCTACGAGCAGTACTTC CASERGTTFFYEQYF
TRBJ2-7 . . TRBV6-6 TGTGCCAGCAGCAGTTACTTATCGAGCTCCTACGAGCAGTACTTC CASSSYLSSSYEQYF
TRBJ2-2 . TRBD2 TRBV11-2 TGTGCCAGCAGCCAGACTAGCTTACGGTCGGCACGGGAGCTGTTTTTT CASSQTSLRSARELFF
TRBJ2-7 . . TRBV7-2 TGTGCCAGCAGCGTCATGGGTCCCATCTACGAGCAGTACTTC CASSVMGPIYEQYF
TRBJ1-4 . . TRBV28 TGTGCCAGCAGTTTATCTGTCGGGGGGCAGGAAAAACTGTTTTTT CASSLSVGGQEKLFF
TRBJ2-1 . . TRBV9 TGTGCCAGCAGCGTAGGGTACTACAATGAGCAGTTCTTC CASSVGYYNEQFF
TRBJ2-7 once . TRBV28 TGTGCCAGCAGTTTAATGGGGGCGGTCTACGAGCAGTACTTC CASSLMGAVYEQYF
TRBJ2-7 few . TRBV9 TGTGCCAGCAGCGTAAACGGATACTACGAGCAGTACTTC CASSVNGYYEQYF
TRBJ2-1 once TRBD2 TRBV7-9 TGTGCCAGCAGCCCTACCCCCACTAGCGCCTACAATGAGCAGTTCTTC CASSPTPTSAYNEQFF
TRBJ1-1 . TRBD1 TRBV28 TGTGCCAGCAGTTTGCTCACCTCCGGGACAGGGGGTGAAGCTTTCTTT CASSLLTSGTGGEAFF
TRBJ2-3 . . TRBV5-1 TGCGCCAGCAGCTTGTCGGCAGGGGGCACAGATACGCAGTATTTT CASSLSAGGTDTQYF
TRBJ2-7 once TRBD1 TRBV10-3 TGTGCCATCAGTGCCAACCCAGGACAGGGTAACTACGAGCAGTACTTC CAISANPGQGNYEQYF
TRBJ1-3 . . TRBV2 TGTGCCAGCAGCTCTGGAAACACCATATATTTT CASSSGNTIYF
TRBJ2-2 . . TRBV5-1 TGCGCCAGCAGCTCAGTAGAGGGAGGCACCGGGGAGCTGTTTTTT CASSSVEGGTGELFF
TRBJ1-2 . . TRBV6-5 TGTGCCAGCAGTCAGGGTCGGCTCGGCTACACCTTC CASSQGRLGYTF
TRBJ2-7 . TRBD2 TRBV14 TGTGCCAGCAGCCAACTACTAGCGTCCGAGCAGTACTTC CASSQLLASEQYF
TRBJ1-2 . . TRBV28 TGTGCCAGCAGTCTGGGGGCTCCTATCTACACCTTC CASSLGAPIYTF
TRBJ2-7 . TRBD1 TRBV11-2 TGTGCCAGCAGCTTAGGCCCCAGGGGGAGCTCCTACGAGCAGTACTTC CASSLGPRGSSYEQYF
TRBJ2-5 . TRBD2 TRBV5-1 TGCGCCAGCAGCTCGTGGACTAGCGGGAGGGATGGGGAGACCCAGTACTTC CASSSWTSGRDGETQYF
TRBJ1-5 . . TRBV9 TGTGCCAGCAGCAATACAGGGCAAGGACAGCCCCAGCATTTT CASSNTGQGQPQHF
TRBJ1-4 once TRBD1 TRBV5-1 TGCGCCAGCAGCTCCGGACAGGGTAGGGCTAATGAAAAACTGTTTTTT CASSSGQGRANEKLFF
TRBJ2-7 . . TRBV7-9 TGTGCCAGCAGCTTAGTACACAGGACCTACGAGCAGTACTTC CASSLVHRTYEQYF
TRBJ2-1 once . TRBV5-1 TGCGCCAGCAGCTTGGGACCTTCGGGTGGCAATGAGCAGTTCTTC CASSLGPSGGNEQFF